The source of this T cell receptor beta chain is a study of T-cell memory formation after mild COVID-19. Using its own MiXCR run on the 5' RACE reads, TCRdb lists one record per CDR3 protein. Of 450,000 to 650,000 distinct CDR3 sequences in the sample, about 22% were seen once. With V trimmed by 3 bases and J by 0 bases, 11 bases remained unmatched. CDR1 and CDR2 (germline): KGHSH, LQKENI. The CDR3 has 17 residues. As regards this clonotype: The antigen remains unidentified.

Study observations and caveats: CD4+ contracting clones lay mainly in CM and EM, CD8+ ones in EMRA.

Sequences were obtained from PBMCs or a T cell subset sorted from them (not recorded which). The receptor comes from an adult woman who had mild COVID-19 (a few samples of this study predate the infection). Cell type and time point are not known. V gene TRBV18 combines with J gene TRBJ2-7; 7 positions agree with TRBD2. The CDR3 nucleotides read TGTGCCAGCTCACCGACGGGGGGACGTCCGAGCTCCTACGAGCAGTACTTC. Amino acids: CASSPTGGRPSSYEQYF. The whole variable domain, remainder taken from reference TRBV18 and TRBJ2-7, is NAGVMQNPRHLVRRRGQEARLRCSPMKGHSHVYWYRQLPEEGLKFMVYLQKENIIDESGMPKERFSAEFPKEGPSILRIQQVVRGDSAAYFCASSPTGGRPSSYEQYFGPGTRLTVT.